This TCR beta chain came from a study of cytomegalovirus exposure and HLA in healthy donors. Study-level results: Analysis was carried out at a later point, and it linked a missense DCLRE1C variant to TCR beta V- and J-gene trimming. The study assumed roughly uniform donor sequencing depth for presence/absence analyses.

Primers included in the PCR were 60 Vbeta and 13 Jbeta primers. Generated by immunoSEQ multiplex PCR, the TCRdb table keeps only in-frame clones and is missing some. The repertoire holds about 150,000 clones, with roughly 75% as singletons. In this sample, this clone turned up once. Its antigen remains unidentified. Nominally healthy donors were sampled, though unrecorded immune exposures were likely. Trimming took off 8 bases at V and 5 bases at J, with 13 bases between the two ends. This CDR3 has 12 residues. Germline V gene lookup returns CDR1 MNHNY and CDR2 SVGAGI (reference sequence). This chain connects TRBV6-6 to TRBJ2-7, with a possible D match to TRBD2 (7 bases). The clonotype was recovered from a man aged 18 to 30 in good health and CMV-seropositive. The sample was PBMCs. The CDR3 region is CASGGGPDEQYF. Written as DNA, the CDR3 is TGTGCCAGCGGGGGGGGCCCAGACGAGCAGTACTTC.